What follows are 5 T cell receptor beta chains derived from one specimen sequenced in a study of cytomegalovirus exposure and HLA in healthy donors. Primers for the PCR totalled 60 Vbeta and 13 Jbeta. TCRdb's table, derived via immunoSEQ multiplex PCR, lists solely in-frame clones and lacks some. The sample has roughly 150,000 clones, about 68% seen once; the top ten hold more than 1.5%. Sequenced: PBMCs. The source is a human donor in good health.

The table lists this clone with a count of one. The rearrangement uses TRBV18 and TRBJ2-1, with D maybe TRBD1 (5 bases). Trimming cost V 3 bases and J 5 bases, with 14 bases left between them. The CDR3 is made up of 15 amino acids. Germline loops: CDR1 KGHSH, CDR2 LQKENI. The CDR3 DNA is TGTGCCAGCTCACCGACAGTTGGTACCGACAATGAGCAGTTCTTC. Translating it yields CASSPTVGTDNEQFF.

This sequence joins TRBV9 and TRBJ2-1; possible D gene TRBD2, 5 bases. V shed 5 bases and J shed 6 bases, with 6 bases lying between them. The germline CDR1 and CDR2 sequences are SGDLS and YYNGEE. This CDR3 spans 11 amino acids. CDR3 nucleotide sequence: TGTGCCAGCAGACTAGTCAATGAGCAGTTCTTC. Amino acid sequence: CASRLVNEQFF.

This rearrangement joins TRBV6-5 to TRBJ2-1, with 10 bases identical to TRBD2. V dropped 4 bases and J dropped 2; count of bases not matched to a gene: 5. This CDR3 spans 16 amino acids. CDR1 and CDR2 (germline): MNHEY, SVGAGI. DNA for the CDR3: TGTGCCAGCAGTTCACTAGCGGGAATAACCTACAATGAGCAGTTCTTC. It specifies CASSSLAGITYNEQFF.

The V gene is TRBV25-1, the J gene TRBJ1-1; 9 bases fit TRBD1. Germline loops: CDR1 MGHDK, CDR2 SYGVNS. The CDR3 totals 13 residues. Losses at the gene ends were 4 bases for V and 13 bases for J; bases not matched to a gene: 10. The CDR3 here is CASSVTGTGRVFF. The CDR3, as DNA: TGTGCCAGCAGTGTTACCGGGACAGGGCGGGTTTTCTTT.

The J gene is TRBJ1-2, the V gene TRBV6-5; 7 bases align to TRBD1. This CDR3 spans 16 amino acids. In germline, CDR1 is MNHEY, CDR2 SVGAGI. V was clipped by 1 base and J by 4 bases; unmatched bases: 9. CDR3 amino acids: CASSYYARTGFYGYTF. CDR3 nucleotide sequence: TGTGCCAGCAGTTACTACGCCCGGACAGGCTTCTATGGCTACACCTTC.